The sequence of this TCR beta chain was determined in a study of metastatic and nonmetastatic thyroid tumors. Study-level information: Repertoires of blood and of tissue (tumor or nodule) from malignant and benign thyroid patients were compared.

TCRdb re-called the PCR reads via MiXCR. Altogether about 2,100 clones are present, around 39% being singletons, with the ten largest covering 99%. Patients underwent thyroid surgery, and none had received any treatment before it. There are 13 residues in the CDR3. V gave up 3 bases and J gave up 5 bases; unmatched junction bases: 4. Germline V gene sequence: CDR1 LGHDT, CDR2 YNNKEL (reference sequence). This receptor was obtained from a female donor with papillary thyroid cancer or a benign thyroid nodule (not recorded which). Some clones in this sample may be carry-over from other donors' samples. Input material: adjacent normal tissue. The V gene is TRBV3-1, the J gene TRBJ2-7; 7 nucleotides match TRBD1. This CDR3 is CASSQSRGNEQYF. The CDR3 DNA sequence: TGTGCCAGCAGCCAGAGCAGGGGGAACGAGCAGTACTTC.